One TCR beta chain is described in this entry. What it binds is not known. This sample was taken from a study of cytomegalovirus exposure and HLA in healthy donors. Primers for the PCR totalled 60 Vbeta and 13 Jbeta. Profiled with immunoSEQ multiplex PCR; TCRdb holds only in-frame clones, not every one. The sample holds roughly 100,000 clones; around 74% are singletons and the top ten take 1% to 1.5%. The CDR3 spans 17 residues. Germline V gene sequence: CDR1 WNHNN, CDR2 SYGVQD (reference sequence). The trim removed 3 bases at V and 2 bases at J, leaving 10 bases unmatched. Study-wide results and limits: The analysis excluded some indistinguishable V segments, including TRBV6-2 and TRBV6-3.

This receptor was taken from a man aged 40-50 years in good health and CMV-seronegative. This chain joins TRBV10-1 and TRBJ2-5; 9 bases line up with TRBD2. The sequenced sample consisted of PBMCs. CDR3 sequence reads: CASSEGVAGVRQETQYF. CDR3 nucleotide sequence: TGCGCCAGCAGTGAAGGGGTAGCGGGAGTACGGCAAGAGACCCAGTACTTC.